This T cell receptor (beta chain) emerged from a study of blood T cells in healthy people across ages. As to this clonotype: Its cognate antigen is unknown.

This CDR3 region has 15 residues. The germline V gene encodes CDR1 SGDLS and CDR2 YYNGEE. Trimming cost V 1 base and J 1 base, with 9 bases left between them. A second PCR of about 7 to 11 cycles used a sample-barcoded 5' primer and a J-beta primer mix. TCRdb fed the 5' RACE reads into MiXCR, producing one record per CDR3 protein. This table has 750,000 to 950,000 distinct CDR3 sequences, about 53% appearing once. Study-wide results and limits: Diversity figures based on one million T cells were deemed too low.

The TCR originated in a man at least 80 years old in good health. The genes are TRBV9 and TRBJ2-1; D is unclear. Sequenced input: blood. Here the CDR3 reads CASSVRQASYNEQFF. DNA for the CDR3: TGTGCCAGCAGCGTACGGCAGGCGTCCTACAATGAGCAGTTCTTC.